The 2 T cell receptor beta chains below were found in one sample sequenced in a study of identical twins. MiXCR was run by TCRdb on the 5' RACE reads, yielding one entry per CDR3 protein. The sample lists some 460,000 distinct CDR3 sequences, about 14% occurring once. This sample also appeared in a second study, on yellow fever vaccine responses in identical twins.

Material for sequencing was CD4+ T cells sorted from blood. These receptors were taken from a young woman in good health.

This sequence joins TRBV6-2 or TRBV6-3 and TRBJ2-2, with 12 bases aligning to TRBD1. The trim removed 6 bases at V and 6 bases at J, leaving 8 bases unmatched. The CDR3 has 16 amino acids. The V gene's germline CDR1 is MNHEY and CDR2 SVGEGT. CDR3 protein: CASSLPGQGAPGELFF. The CDR3 DNA reads as TGTGCCAGCAGCCTACCGGGACAGGGGGCTCCCGGGGAGCTGTTTTTT.

This clonotype appeared a few times. The rearrangement links TRBV6-1 to TRBJ1-5, with 11 bases identical to TRBD1. The CDR3 is 16 residues long. The V segment lost 8 bases and the J segment 0 bases; nucleotides outside the gene matches: 6. CDR1 and CDR2 (germline): MNHNS, SASEGT. For the CDR3, the DNA is TGTGCCAGCGCCGGGACAGGGGGTCTTAGCAATCAGCCCCAGCATTTT. As protein: CASAGTGGLSNQPQHF.